This TCR beta chain was sequenced during a study of vaccination effects on CD4 cells after COVID-19. Turning to the study itself: The participants, recipients of two vaccine doses, got either BNT162b2 or mRNA-1273. Wells of around 2 million PBMC each were grown with around 10 IU/ml IL-2 and about 10 ug/ml peptides.

A 10-day culture period preceded the isolation of CD4+ T cells. Sequencing was performed with immunoSEQ multiplex PCR; in TCRdb, only in-frame clones are kept and a portion is missing. This sample has 70,000 to 75,000 clones, with 75% to 80% found just once. V lost 2 bases and J 11 bases, leaving 9 bases between the germline ends. In germline, CDR1 is GTSNPN, CDR2 SVGIG (reference sequence). The CDR3 has 10 residues. On this clone itself: What it binds is not known.

The receptor was isolated from a human donor who received a COVID-19 vaccine. Sequencing used CD4+ T cells from PBMCs cultured without peptide, obtained before COVID-19 vaccination. The chain has TRBV30 and TRBJ1-1, with no clear D. CDR3 region: CAWSKARAFF. As DNA, the CDR3 is TGTGCCTGGAGTAAAGCAAGGGCTTTCTTT.